A single sample gave rise to the 30 T cell receptor beta chains below, sequenced in a study of human T cells and chemical hapten exposure. TCRdb reanalysed the RACE reads using MiXCR and keeps one entry per CDR3 protein. The repertoire consists of 150,000 to 200,000 distinct CDR3 sequences, with about 30% occurring once and the leading ten covering around 1.9%. Time point defined: patch test 3, about 24 weeks after DPC sensitization. The treatment: therapeutic diphenylcyclopropenone sensitization with weekly scalp DPC. Specimen: whole blood, collected in connection with sensitization to the hapten diphenylcyclopropenone (DPC). Every receptor here comes from a woman aged 18-29 years with alopecia areata. Some clones in this sample may be carry-over from other donors' samples.

A few counts support this clonotype. The chain is built from TRBV15 and TRBJ2-1, with 12 bases that match TRBD2. CDR1 is LNHNV, CDR2 YYDKDF, per germline (reference sequence). This CDR3 comprises 14 residues. V shed 6 bases and J 4 bases; nucleotides not matched to a gene: 1. The CDR3 nucleotides read TGTGCCACCAGGACTAGCGGGAGTTACAATGAGCAGTTCTTC. Its translation: CATRTSGSYNEQFF.

This clonotype showed up just once. This chain uses TRBV12-3 or TRBV12-4 with TRBJ2-7, with unresolved D. V lost 3 bases to trimming and J lost 3 bases, with 6 bases between them. The CDR3 contains 12 residues. DNA for the CDR3: TGTGCCAGCAGTTTTATGCTCTACGAGCAGTACTTC. As protein: CASSFMLYEQYF.

The chain employs TRBV29-1 and TRBJ1-1, with D possibly being TRBD1 (5 bases). V was trimmed by 4 bases and J by 1 base, leaving 7 bases between them. From germline, CDR1 is SQVTM and CDR2 ANQGSEA. This CDR3 contains 12 residues. This CDR3 reads CSVGQTNTEAFF. The CDR3 DNA reads as TGCAGCGTTGGACAGACGAACACTGAAGCTTTCTTT. The full variable domain, its missing parts supplied by reference TRBV29-1 and TRBJ1-1, is SAVISQKPSRDICQRGTSLTIQCQVDSQVTMMFWYRQQPGQSLTLIATANQGSEATYESGFVIDKFPISRPNLTFSTLTVSNMSPEDSSIYLCSVGQTNTEAFFGQGTRLTVV.

The chain uses TRBV5-1 and TRBJ2-7, with 8 bases aligning to TRBD1. From germline, CDR1 is SGHRS and CDR2 YFSETQ. The CDR3 runs to 15 residues. J gave up 2 bases and V 1 base, and 5 bases lay outside the gene matches. The CDR3 DNA sequence: TGCGCCAGCAGCTTGTCGACAGGGGCTACCTACGAGCAGTACTTC. Translated: CASSLSTGATYEQYF.

The chain is built from TRBV20-1 and TRBJ1-2; 9 bases are a match to TRBD1. Per the germline V gene, CDR1 is DFQATT and CDR2 is SNEGSKA (reference sequence). The CDR3 loop spans 16 amino acids. After removal of 4 bases from V and 5 bases from J, the junction contained 14 bases not matched to a gene. The CDR3 sequence: CSAKETGGTVGYGYTF. The CDR3, as DNA: TGCAGTGCTAAAGAGACAGGGGGAACAGTAGGGTATGGCTACACCTTC.

V usage is TRBV25-1 and J usage is TRBJ1-5; no reliable D call. This CDR3 region has 12 residues. Germline lookup yields CDR1 MGHDK and CDR2 SYGVNS. Trimming cost V 4 bases and J 4 bases, with 5 bases left between them. CDR3 region: CASSVRNQPQHF. The CDR3 DNA follows: TGTGCCAGCAGTGTCCGGAATCAGCCCCAGCATTTT.

The chain couples TRBV6-2 or TRBV6-3 to TRBJ1-2; D is perhaps TRBD1 (5 bases). V lost 2 bases, J lost 4 bases, and 8 bases lay in between. This CDR3 comprises 13 residues. The germline gives CDR1 MNHEY, CDR2 SVGEGT. The CDR3, as DNA: TGTGCCAGCAGTTACCCCGACAGCTATGGCTACACCTTC. Translating gives CASSYPDSYGYTF.

This clonotype was observed a few times. The chain has TRBV11-2 and TRBJ2-1; no reliable D call. Trimming shortened V by 3 bases and J by 1 base, and 10 bases separated the two germline ends. From germline, CDR1 is SGHAT and CDR2 FQNNGV. CDR3 length: 15 residues. CDR3 residues: CASSFVGRSYNEQFF. CDR3 DNA sequence: TGTGCCAGCAGCTTCGTCGGACGGTCCTACAATGAGCAGTTCTTC.

The chain carries TRBV9 and TRBJ2-1, with 13 bases aligning to TRBD2. CDR1 SGDLS and CDR2 YYNGEE come from the germline V gene. J lost 8 bases, V lost 2 bases, and 7 bases had no gene match. The CDR3 runs to 16 residues. The CDR3: CASSVDRTSGSHEQFF. The CDR3, as DNA: TGTGCCAGCAGCGTGGATAGGACTAGCGGGAGCCATGAGCAGTTCTTC.

This clonotype has a handful of counts. The chain couples TRBV9 to TRBJ2-1; 7 nucleotides line up with TRBD2. This CDR3 is built from 17 residues. V was pared by 5 bases and J by 3 bases, with 14 bases of the junction left unmatched. CDR1 is SGDLS, CDR2 YYNGEE, per germline. This CDR3 is CASSTVGGSTVYNEQFF. The CDR3 DNA reads as TGTGCCAGCAGTACTGTCGGGGGGAGTACCGTCTACAATGAGCAGTTCTTC.

This clonotype was observed a handful of times. The V call is TRBV5-1, the J call TRBJ1-1; 7 bases agree with TRBD1. The CDR3 consists of 15 residues. Unmatched junction bases numbered 10, after V lost 2 bases and J lost 6 bases. Germline loops: CDR1 SGHRS, CDR2 YFSETQ. CDR3 protein: CASSFSESGGAEAFF. DNA of the CDR3: TGCGCCAGCAGCTTTTCAGAATCAGGGGGGGCTGAAGCTTTCTTT. Using reference TRBV5-1 and TRBJ1-1 for the parts outside the CDR3, the full variable domain is KAGVTQTPRYLIKTRGQQVTLSCSPISGHRSVSWYQQTPGQGLQFLFEYFSETQRNKGNFPGRFSGRQFSNSRSEMNVSTLELGDSALYLCASSFSESGGAEAFFGQGTRLTVV.

The V gene is TRBV28, the J gene TRBJ1-2, with D unresolved. V gave up 5 bases and J gave up 8 bases, with 18 bases separating them. The CDR3 is 14 residues long. Germline assignment: CDR1 MDHEN and CDR2 SYDVKM. The DNA for the CDR3 is TGTGCCAGCAGTCCCCGGGCCCCGGTGGGGGGCTACACCTTC. This codes for CASSPRAPVGGYTF.

The CDR3 loop is CASSKGLETQYF. CDR3 nucleotide sequence: TGTGCCAGCAGCAAGGGGCTTGAGACCCAGTACTTC. This chain connects TRBV25-1 to TRBJ2-5; TRBD1 might be the D (5 bases). The CDR3 runs 12 residues. Between the trimmed V and J ends, which lost 6 bases and 5 bases, there was a span of 10 bases. Germline CDR1 and CDR2: MGHDK and SYGVNS.

The chain joins TRBV7-3 to TRBJ2-7; no firm D call. V gave up 2 bases and J gave up 2 bases, with 13 bases separating them. The CDR3 spans 15 residues. Germline assignment: CDR1 SGHTA and CDR2 FQGTGA. The CDR3 region is CASSLGGGMTYEQYF. CDR3 coding DNA: TGTGCCAGCAGCTTAGGTGGCGGAATGACCTACGAGCAGTACTTC.

This clonotype was seen a single time. The V call is TRBV11-3, the J call TRBJ2-7; D not resolved. CDR1 is SGHNT, CDR2 YENEEA, per germline. V was clipped by 0 bases and J by 2 bases, with 5 bases between them. The CDR3 loop spans 13 amino acids. The CDR3 loop reads CASSLEDTYEQYF. Here the CDR3 DNA reads TGTGCCAGCAGCTTAGAGGATACCTACGAGCAGTACTTC.

This rearrangement joins TRBV9 to TRBJ1-2; D call uncertain. Germline CDR1 is SGDLS and CDR2 is YYNGEE. V was shortened by 4 bases and J by 4 bases, with 11 bases between the two germline ends. CDR3 length: 13 residues. The CDR3 DNA reads TGTGCCAGCAGCCGCGACGGTCTCTATGGCTACACCTTC. Protein sequence: CASSRDGLYGYTF.

This chain connects TRBV24-1 to TRBJ2-6; D not resolved. The CDR3 loop spans 15 amino acids. Trimming stripped 5 bases from V and 4 bases from J, with 11 bases between. The germline V gene encodes CDR1 KGHDR and CDR2 SFDVKD. The CDR3 bases are TGTGCCACCAGTGTAGTAGGGCCCGGGGCCAACGTCCTGACTTTC. Translated, it gives CATSVVGPGANVLTF.

The chain couples TRBV29-1 to TRBJ1-2, with TRBD1 matching over 8 bases. This CDR3 has 12 residues. With 7 bases clipped from V and 8 bases from J, the junction kept 9 bases outside the gene matches. Germline CDR1 SQVTM, CDR2 ANQGSEA. CDR3 loop: CSARQGSKGYTF. CDR3 nucleotides: TGCAGCGCCAGACAGGGGAGTAAGGGCTACACCTTC.

V gene TRBV27 combines with J gene TRBJ1-2; the match to TRBD1 covers 9 bases. J lost 2 bases, V lost 5 bases, and 6 bases had no gene match. Looked up from germline, CDR1 is MNHEY and CDR2 is SMNVEV (reference sequence). The CDR3 loop spans 15 amino acids. Here the CDR3 reads CASSPDRGGNYGYTF. The CDR3 DNA follows: TGTGCCAGCAGTCCGGACAGGGGTGGGAACTATGGCTACACCTTC.

This rearrangement joins TRBV6-5 to TRBJ1-6, with 7 nucleotides matching TRBD1. Trimming cost V 10 bases and J 7 bases; bases outside gene matches: 4. CDR1 is MNHEY, CDR2 SVGAGI, per germline. CDR3 length: 12 amino acids. This CDR3 is CATTGPNSPLHF. CDR3 nucleotides: TGTGCCACGACAGGGCCGAATTCACCCCTCCACTTT.

The genes are TRBV12-3 or TRBV12-4 and TRBJ2-3, with 10 bases fitting TRBD1. The ends lost 6 bases at V and 0 bases at J; junction bases unmatched: 3. The CDR3 extends over 15 amino acids. This CDR3 is CASRGQGLSTDTQYF. Here the CDR3 DNA reads TGTGCCAGCAGGGGACAGGGGCTGAGCACAGATACGCAGTATTTT.

V usage is TRBV14 and J usage is TRBJ2-5; 7 bases fit TRBD1. Germline CDR1 is SGHDN and CDR2 is FVKESK. The CDR3 spans 16 residues. V dropped 2 bases and J dropped 5; count of bases not matched to a gene: 11. The CDR3 DNA is TGTGCCAGCAGCCAAACCCCGGGACAGAAGGTGGAGACCCAGTACTTC. It codes for CASSQTPGQKVETQYF.

This clonotype was counted a single time. This chain links TRBV20-1 with TRBJ1-1; a possible D gene is TRBD1 (5 bases). Per the germline V gene, CDR1 is DFQATT and CDR2 is SNEGSKA (reference sequence). The CDR3 has 14 amino acids. Trimming shortened V by 0 bases and J by 8 bases, and 16 bases separated the two germline ends. CDR3 DNA sequence: TGCAGTGCTAGAGATTCAGGAGGGACCGGCGAAGCTTTCTTT. Its translation is CSARDSGGTGEAFF.

The rearrangement joins TRBV20-1 to TRBJ2-5; 10 nucleotides agree with TRBD2. The germline V gene has CDR1 DFQATT and CDR2 SNEGSKA (reference sequence). The ends lost 3 bases at V and 5 bases at J; junction bases unmatched: 9. The CDR3 has 15 amino acids. The CDR3 nucleotides read TGCAGTGCTAGCCATAGCGGGAGGCTCGGGGAGACCCAGTACTTC. Its translation: CSASHSGRLGETQYF.

There are many counts of this clonotype. The chain uses TRBV4-2 and TRBJ2-5; D gene uncertain. Germline assignment: CDR1 LGHNA and CDR2 YNFKEQ. Between the trimmed V and J ends, which lost 0 bases and 5 bases, there was a span of 4 bases. The CDR3 sequence is 12 residues long. CDR3 sequence: CASSQESETQYF. Written as DNA, the CDR3 is TGTGCCAGCAGCCAAGAGTCTGAGACCCAGTACTTC.

CDR3 sequence: CSVDKWTGGGETQYF. The DNA for the CDR3 is TGCAGCGTTGATAAGTGGACAGGGGGCGGCGAGACCCAGTACTTC. The chain joins TRBV29-1 to TRBJ2-5; 11 bases align to TRBD1. The CDR3 covers 15 residues. Per the germline V gene, CDR1 is SQVTM and CDR2 is ANQGSEA. V lost 3 bases to trimming and J lost 5 bases; unmatched junction nucleotides: 8.

The chain links TRBV4-1 to TRBJ2-5; D ambiguous. Between the trimmed V and J ends, which lost 1 base and 4 bases, there was a span of 7 bases. CDR1 and CDR2 from the germline V gene are MGHRA and YSYEKL. The CDR3 has 13 residues. CDR3 residues: CASSQVGRETQYF. The CDR3 DNA reads TGCGCCAGCAGCCAAGTCGGTCGAGAGACCCAGTACTTC.

This chain links TRBV5-1 with TRBJ1-6; 10 bases map to TRBD1. The CDR3 is 16 residues long. The junction had 11 bases not matched to a gene; V was cut back by 4 bases and J by 10 bases. Germline-derived CDR1 and CDR2 are SGHRS and YFSETQ. The CDR3 spells CASSRGTGAMGSPLHF. Here the CDR3 DNA reads TGCGCCAGCAGCCGCGGGACAGGGGCAATGGGATCACCCCTCCACTTT.

This rearrangement joins TRBV7-2 to TRBJ1-6; D gene uncertain. This CDR3 is 13 amino acids long. CDR1 and CDR2 (germline): SGHTA, FQGNSA. The V gene lost 4 bases and the J gene lost 10 bases, with 11 bases spanning the gap. The CDR3 region is CASSSAWRSPLHF. The CDR3 DNA reads as TGTGCCAGCAGCTCGGCCTGGCGCTCACCCCTCCACTTT.

A few counts support this clonotype. This sequence joins TRBV15 and TRBJ1-3; 7 bases are shared with TRBD1. The CDR3 has 16 amino acids. Germline V gene lookup returns CDR1 LNHNV and CDR2 YYDKDF (reference sequence). V shed 3 bases and J 0 bases; nucleotides not matched to a gene: 5. The CDR3 is CATSRDRSSSGNTIYF. The CDR3 DNA follows: TGTGCCACCAGCAGGGACAGGTCTAGCTCTGGAAACACCATATATTTT. Full variable domain (missing parts from reference TRBV15 and TRBJ1-3): DAMVIQNPRYQVTQFGKPVTLSCSQTLNHNVMYWYQQKSSQAPKLLFHYYDKDFNNEADTPDNFQSRRPNTSFCFLDIRSPGLGDTAMYLCATSRDRSSSGNTIYFGEGSWLTVV.